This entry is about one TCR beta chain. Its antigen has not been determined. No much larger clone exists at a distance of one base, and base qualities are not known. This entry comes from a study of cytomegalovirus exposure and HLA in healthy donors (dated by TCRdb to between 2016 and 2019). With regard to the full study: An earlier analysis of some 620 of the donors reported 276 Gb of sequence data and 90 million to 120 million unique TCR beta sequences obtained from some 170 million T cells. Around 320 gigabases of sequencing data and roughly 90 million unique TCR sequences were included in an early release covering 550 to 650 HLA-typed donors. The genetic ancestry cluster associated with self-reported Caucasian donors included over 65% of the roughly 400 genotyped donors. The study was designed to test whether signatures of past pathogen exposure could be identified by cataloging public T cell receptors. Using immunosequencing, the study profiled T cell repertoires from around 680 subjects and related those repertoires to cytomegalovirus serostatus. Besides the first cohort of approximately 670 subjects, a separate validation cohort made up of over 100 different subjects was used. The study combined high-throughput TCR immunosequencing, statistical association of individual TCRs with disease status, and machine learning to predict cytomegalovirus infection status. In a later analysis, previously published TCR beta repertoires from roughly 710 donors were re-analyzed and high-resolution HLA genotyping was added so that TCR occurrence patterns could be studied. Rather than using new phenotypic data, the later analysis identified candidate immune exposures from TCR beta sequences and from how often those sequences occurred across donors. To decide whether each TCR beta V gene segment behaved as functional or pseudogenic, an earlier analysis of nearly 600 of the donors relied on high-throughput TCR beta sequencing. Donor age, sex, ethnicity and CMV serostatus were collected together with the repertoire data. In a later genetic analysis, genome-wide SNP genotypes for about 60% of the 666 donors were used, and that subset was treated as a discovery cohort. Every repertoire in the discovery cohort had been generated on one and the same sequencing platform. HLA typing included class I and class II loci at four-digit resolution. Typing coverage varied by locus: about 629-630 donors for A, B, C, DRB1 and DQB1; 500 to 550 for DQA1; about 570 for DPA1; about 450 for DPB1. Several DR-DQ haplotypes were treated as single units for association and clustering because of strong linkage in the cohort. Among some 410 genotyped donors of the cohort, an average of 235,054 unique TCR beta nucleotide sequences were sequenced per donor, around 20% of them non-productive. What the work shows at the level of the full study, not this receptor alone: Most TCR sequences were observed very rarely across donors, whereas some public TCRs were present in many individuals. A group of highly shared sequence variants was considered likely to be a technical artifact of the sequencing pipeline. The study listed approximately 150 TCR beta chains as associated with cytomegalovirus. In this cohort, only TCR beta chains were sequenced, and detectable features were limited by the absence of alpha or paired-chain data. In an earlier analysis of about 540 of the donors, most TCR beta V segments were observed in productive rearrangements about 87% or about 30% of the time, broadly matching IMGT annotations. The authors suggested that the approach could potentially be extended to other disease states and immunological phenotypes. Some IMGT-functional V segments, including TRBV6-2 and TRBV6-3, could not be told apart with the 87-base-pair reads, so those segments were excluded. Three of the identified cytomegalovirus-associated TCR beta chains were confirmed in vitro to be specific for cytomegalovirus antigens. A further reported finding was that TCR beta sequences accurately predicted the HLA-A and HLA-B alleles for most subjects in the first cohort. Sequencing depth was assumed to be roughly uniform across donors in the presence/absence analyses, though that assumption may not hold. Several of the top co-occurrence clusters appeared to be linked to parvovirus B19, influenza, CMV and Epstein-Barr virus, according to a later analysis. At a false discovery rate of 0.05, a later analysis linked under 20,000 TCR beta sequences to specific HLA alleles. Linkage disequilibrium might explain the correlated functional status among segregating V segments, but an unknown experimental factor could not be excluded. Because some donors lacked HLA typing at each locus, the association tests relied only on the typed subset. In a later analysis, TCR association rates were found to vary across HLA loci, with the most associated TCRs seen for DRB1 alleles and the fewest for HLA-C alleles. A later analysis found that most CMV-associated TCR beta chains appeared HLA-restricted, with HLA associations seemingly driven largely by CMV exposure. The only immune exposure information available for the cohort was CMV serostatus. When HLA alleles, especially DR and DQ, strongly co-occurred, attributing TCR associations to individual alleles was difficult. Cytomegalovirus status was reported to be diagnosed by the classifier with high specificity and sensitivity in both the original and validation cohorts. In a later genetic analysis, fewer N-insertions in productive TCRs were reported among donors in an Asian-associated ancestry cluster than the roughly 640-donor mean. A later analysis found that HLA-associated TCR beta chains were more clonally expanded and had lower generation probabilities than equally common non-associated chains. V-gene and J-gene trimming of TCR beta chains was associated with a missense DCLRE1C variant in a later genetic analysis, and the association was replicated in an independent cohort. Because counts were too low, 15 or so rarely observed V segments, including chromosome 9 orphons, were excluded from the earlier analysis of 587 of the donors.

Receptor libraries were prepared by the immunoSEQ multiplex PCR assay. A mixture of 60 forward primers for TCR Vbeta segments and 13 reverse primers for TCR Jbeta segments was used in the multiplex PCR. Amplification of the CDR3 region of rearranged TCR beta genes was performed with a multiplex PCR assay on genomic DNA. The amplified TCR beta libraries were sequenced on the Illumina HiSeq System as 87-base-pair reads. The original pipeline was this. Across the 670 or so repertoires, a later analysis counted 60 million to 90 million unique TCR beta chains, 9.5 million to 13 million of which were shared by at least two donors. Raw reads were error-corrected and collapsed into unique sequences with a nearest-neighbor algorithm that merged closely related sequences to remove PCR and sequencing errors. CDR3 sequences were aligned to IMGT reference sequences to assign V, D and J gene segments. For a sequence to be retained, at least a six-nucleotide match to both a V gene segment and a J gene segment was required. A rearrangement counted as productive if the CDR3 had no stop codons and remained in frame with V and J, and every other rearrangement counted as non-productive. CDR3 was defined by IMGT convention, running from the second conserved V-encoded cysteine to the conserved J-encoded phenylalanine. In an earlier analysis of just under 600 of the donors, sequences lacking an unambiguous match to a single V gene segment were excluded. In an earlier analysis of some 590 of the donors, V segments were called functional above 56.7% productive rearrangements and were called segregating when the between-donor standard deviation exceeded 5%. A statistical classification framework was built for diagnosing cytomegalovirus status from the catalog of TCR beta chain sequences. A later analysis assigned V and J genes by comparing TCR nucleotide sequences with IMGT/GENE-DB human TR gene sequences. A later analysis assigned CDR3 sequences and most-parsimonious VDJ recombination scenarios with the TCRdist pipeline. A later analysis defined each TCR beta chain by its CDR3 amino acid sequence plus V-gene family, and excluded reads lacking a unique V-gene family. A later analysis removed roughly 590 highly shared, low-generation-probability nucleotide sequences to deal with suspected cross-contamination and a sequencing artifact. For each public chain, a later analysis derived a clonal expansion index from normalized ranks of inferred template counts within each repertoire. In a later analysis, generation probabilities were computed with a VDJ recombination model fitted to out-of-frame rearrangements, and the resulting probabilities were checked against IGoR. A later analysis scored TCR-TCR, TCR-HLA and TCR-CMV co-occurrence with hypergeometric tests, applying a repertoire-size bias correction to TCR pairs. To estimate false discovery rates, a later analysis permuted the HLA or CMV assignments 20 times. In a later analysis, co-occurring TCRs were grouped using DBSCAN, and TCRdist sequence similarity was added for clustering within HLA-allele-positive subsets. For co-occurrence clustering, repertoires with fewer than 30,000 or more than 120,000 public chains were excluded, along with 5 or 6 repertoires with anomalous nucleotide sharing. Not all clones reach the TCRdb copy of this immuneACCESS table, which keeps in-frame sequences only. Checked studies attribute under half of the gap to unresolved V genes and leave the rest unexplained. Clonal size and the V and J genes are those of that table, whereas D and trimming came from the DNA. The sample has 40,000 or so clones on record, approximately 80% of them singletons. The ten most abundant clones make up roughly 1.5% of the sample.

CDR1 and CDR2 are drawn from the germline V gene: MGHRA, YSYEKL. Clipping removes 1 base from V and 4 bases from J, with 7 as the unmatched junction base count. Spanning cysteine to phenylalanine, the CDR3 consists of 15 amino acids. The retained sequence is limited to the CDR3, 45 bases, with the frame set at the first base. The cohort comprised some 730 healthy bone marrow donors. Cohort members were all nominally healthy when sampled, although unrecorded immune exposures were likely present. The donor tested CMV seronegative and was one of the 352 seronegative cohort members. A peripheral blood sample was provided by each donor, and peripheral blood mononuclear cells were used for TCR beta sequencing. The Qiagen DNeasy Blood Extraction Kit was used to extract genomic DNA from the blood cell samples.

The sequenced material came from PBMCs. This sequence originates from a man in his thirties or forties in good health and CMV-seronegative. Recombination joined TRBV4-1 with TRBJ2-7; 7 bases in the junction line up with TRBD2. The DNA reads TGCGCCAGCAGCCAAGCGGCGGGAGTGCTTTACGAGCAGTACTTC. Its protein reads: CASSQAAGVLYEQYF.